These 11 T cell receptor beta chains originate from one sample sequenced in a study of T cells after yellow fever vaccination. Using its own MiXCR run on the 5' RACE reads, TCRdb lists one record per CDR3 protein. The repertoire holds roughly 520,000 distinct CDR3 sequences, with 21% as singletons. Sequencing used PBMCs, obtained roughly 20 days after the first yellow fever vaccination. These receptors all stem from a young man who received the YFV17D yellow fever vaccine.

There are a few counts of this clonotype. The chain is built from TRBV6-1 and TRBJ2-7; 8 positions agree with TRBD1. V gave up 7 bases and J gave up 2 bases; unmatched junction bases: 10. This CDR3 region has 15 residues. Looked up from germline, CDR1 is MNHNS and CDR2 is SASEGT. This CDR3 reads CASTTSRGQAYEQYF. The CDR3 DNA sequence: TGTGCCAGCACAACCTCAAGGGGACAGGCCTACGAGCAGTACTTC.

The CDR3 DNA follows: TGCAGTGCTAAGAAGGAGAGGATGACTGAAGCTTTCTTT. It codes for CSAKKERMTEAFF. The chain employs TRBV20-1 and TRBJ1-1; D is uncertain. The CDR3 runs to 13 residues. V lost 4 bases and J lost 5, with 14 bases in between. Germline V lookup: CDR1 DFQATT, CDR2 SNEGSKA (reference sequence).

The chain employs TRBV10-3 and TRBJ2-2; 7 nucleotides align to TRBD1. V lost 5 bases and J lost 6; bases outside the gene matches: 0. The CDR3 is 12 amino acids. The germline CDR1 and CDR2 sequences are ENHRY and SYGVKD. The chain's CDR3 is CAISTGAGELFF. The CDR3 DNA reads TGTGCCATCAGTACAGGGGCCGGGGAGCTGTTTTTT.

There are a few counts of this clonotype. This rearrangement joins TRBV6-4 to TRBJ2-7; no clear D gene. V lost 7 bases and J lost 4, with 2 bases in between. The CDR3 loop spans 9 amino acids. The V gene's germline CDR1 is MRHNA and CDR2 SNTAGT. CDR3 sequence reads: CASKYEQYF. The CDR3 nucleotides read TGTGCCAGCAAGTACGAGCAGTACTTC.

This clonotype showed up just a few times. The CDR3 DNA sequence: TGTGCCAGTAGTATAACGTCCGATGAGCAGTTCTTC. Its translation: CASSITSDEQFF. V is TRBV19 and J is TRBJ2-1; D gene uncertain. This CDR3 contains 12 residues. V lost 2 bases and J lost 8, with 7 bases in between. Germline-derived CDR1 and CDR2 are LNHDA and SQIVND (reference sequence).

This clonotype turned up a few times. The V gene is TRBV7-2, the J gene TRBJ1-2, with D unclear. The CDR3 is made up of 14 amino acids. Germline CDR1 is SGHTA and CDR2 is FQGNSA. The V gene lost 3 bases and the J gene lost 7 bases, with 15 bases spanning the gap. CDR3 sequence reads: CASSFPRVSSGYTF. CDR3 sequence (DNA): TGTGCCAGCAGCTTTCCACGAGTCTCCTCTGGCTACACCTTC. Using reference TRBV7-2 and TRBJ1-2 for the parts outside the CDR3, the full variable domain is GAGVSQSPSNKVTEKGKDVELRCDPISGHTALYWYRQSLGQGLEFLIYFQGNSAPDKSGLPSDRFSAERTGGSVSTLTIQRTQQEDSAVYLCASSFPRVSSGYTFGSGTRLTVV.

CDR3 in amino acids: CASSKGETGGRGDGPSGNTIYF. CDR3 nucleotide sequence: TGTGCCAGCAGTAAAGGGGAGACAGGGGGCCGAGGGGACGGGCCCTCTGGAAACACCATATATTTT. The chain combines TRBV2 with TRBJ1-3; 10 nucleotides line up with TRBD1. The CDR3 spans 22 residues. V shed 5 bases, J shed 0 bases, and the junction held 22 bases outside the gene matches. Germline values: CDR1 SNHLY, CDR2 FYNNEI.

The sample holds one count of this clonotype. V gene TRBV2 combines with J gene TRBJ2-3, with D uncertain. V lost 6 bases to trimming and J lost 7 bases, with 11 bases between them. This CDR3 comprises 12 residues. The germline gives CDR1 SNHLY, CDR2 FYNNEI. The CDR3 DNA reads as TGTGCCAGCAGCGCGCACTTAAATACGCAGTATTTT. Amino acids: CASSAHLNTQYF.

The chain links TRBV4-3 to TRBJ1-5, with D unclear. The CDR3 loop spans 15 amino acids. V was clipped by 1 base and J by 0 bases, with 7 bases between them. Germline values: CDR1 LGHNA, CDR2 YSLEER. The CDR3, as DNA: TGCGCCAGCAGCCAAGCCTGGCATAGCAATCAGCCCCAGCATTTT. This codes for CASSQAWHSNQPQHF.

The gene calls are TRBV6-5 and TRBJ2-1; D is uncertain. The V end lost 0 bases, the J end lost 8 bases, and 20 bases lay between the germline ends. The CDR3 totals 17 residues. Germline CDR1 reads MNHEY; CDR2 reads SVGAGI. CDR3 protein: CASSYSTARRFFDEQFF. The CDR3 DNA is TGTGCCAGCAGTTACTCTACCGCTAGGAGATTTTTCGATGAGCAGTTCTTC.

This clonotype was observed at least ten times. V usage is TRBV5-1 and J usage is TRBJ2-2, with a tentative D call TRBD2 (6 bases). Trimming shortened V by 6 bases and J by 1 base, and 13 bases separated the two germline ends. Germline assignment: CDR1 SGHRS and CDR2 YFSETQ. The CDR3 is made up of 15 amino acids. CDR3 loop: CASTRPGLNTGELFF. The CDR3, as DNA: TGCGCCAGCACCCGACCGGGACTGAACACCGGGGAGCTGTTTTTT.